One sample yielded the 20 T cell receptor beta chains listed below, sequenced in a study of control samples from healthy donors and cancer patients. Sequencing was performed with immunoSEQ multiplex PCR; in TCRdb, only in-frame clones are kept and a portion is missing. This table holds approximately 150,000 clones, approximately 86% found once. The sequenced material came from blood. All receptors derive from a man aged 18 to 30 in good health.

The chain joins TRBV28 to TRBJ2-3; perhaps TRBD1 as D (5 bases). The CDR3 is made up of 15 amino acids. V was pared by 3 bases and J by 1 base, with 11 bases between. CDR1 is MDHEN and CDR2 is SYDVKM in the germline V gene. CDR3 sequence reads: CASSFLGVGTDTQYF. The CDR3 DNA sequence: TGTGCCAGCAGTTTTCTAGGGGTCGGCACAGATACGCAGTATTTT.

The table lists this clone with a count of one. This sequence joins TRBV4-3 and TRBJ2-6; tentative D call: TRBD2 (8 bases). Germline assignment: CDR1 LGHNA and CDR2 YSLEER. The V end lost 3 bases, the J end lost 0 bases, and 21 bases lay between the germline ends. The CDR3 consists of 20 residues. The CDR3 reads CASSQTFSGAGGSGANVLTF. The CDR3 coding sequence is TGCGCCAGCAGCCAGACATTTAGCGGGGCAGGGGGCTCTGGGGCCAACGTCCTGACTTTC.

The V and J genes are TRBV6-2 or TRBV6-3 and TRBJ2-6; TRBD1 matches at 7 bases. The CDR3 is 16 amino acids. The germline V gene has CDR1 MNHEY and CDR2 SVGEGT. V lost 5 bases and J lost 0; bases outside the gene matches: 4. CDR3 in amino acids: CASSGDRRSGANVLTF. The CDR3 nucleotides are TGTGCCAGCAGTGGGGACAGACGCTCTGGGGCCAACGTCCTGACTTTC.

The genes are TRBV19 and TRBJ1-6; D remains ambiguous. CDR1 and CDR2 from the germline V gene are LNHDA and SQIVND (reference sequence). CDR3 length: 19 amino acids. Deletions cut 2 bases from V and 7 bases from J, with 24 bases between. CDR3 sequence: CASSILIPGPGPFNSPLHF. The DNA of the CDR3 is TGTGCCAGTAGTATATTGATTCCGGGTCCGGGTCCCTTCAATTCACCCCTCCACTTT.

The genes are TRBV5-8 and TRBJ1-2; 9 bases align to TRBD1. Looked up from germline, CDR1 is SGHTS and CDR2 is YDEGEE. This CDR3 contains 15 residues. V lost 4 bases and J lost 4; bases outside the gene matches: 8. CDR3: CASSGWTGVGYGYTF. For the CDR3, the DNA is TGTGCCAGCAGCGGCTGGACAGGGGTCGGCTATGGCTACACCTTC.

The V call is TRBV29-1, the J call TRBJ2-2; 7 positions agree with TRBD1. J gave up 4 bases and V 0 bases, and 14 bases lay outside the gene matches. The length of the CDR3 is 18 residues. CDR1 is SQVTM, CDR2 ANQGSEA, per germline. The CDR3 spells CSVEDRGDRDRSTGELFF. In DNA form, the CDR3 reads TGCAGCGTTGAAGATCGAGGAGACAGGGATCGTAGCACCGGGGAGCTGTTTTTT.

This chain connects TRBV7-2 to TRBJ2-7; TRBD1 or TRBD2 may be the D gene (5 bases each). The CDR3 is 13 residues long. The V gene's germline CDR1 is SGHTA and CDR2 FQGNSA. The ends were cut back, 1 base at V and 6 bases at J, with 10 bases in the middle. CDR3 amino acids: CASSLDGGFEQYF. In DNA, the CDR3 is TGTGCCAGCAGCTTAGATGGGGGTTTCGAGCAGTACTTC.

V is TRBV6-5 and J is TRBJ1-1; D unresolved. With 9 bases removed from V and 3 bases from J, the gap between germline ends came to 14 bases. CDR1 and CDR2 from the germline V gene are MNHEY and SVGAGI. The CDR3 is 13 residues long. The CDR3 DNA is TGTGCCAGTACCGGAGACCTGTACACTGAAGCTTTCTTT. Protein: CASTGDLYTEAFF.

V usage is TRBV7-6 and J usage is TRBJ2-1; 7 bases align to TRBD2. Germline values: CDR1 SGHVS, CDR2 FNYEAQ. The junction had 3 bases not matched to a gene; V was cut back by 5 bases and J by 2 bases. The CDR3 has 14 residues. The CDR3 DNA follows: TGTGCCAGCAGCATTAGCGGGCCCTACAATGAGCAGTTCTTC. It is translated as CASSISGPYNEQFF.

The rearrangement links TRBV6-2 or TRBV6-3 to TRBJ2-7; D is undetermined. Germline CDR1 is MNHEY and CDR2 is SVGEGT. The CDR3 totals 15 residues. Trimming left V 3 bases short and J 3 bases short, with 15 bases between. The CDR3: CASSYFPGFDYEQYF. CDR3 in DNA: TGTGCCAGCAGTTATTTTCCGGGTTTCGACTACGAGCAGTACTTC.

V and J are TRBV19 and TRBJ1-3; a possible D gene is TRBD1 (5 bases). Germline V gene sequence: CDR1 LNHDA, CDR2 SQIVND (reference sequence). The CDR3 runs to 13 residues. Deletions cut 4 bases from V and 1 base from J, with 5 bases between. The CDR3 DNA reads TGTGCCAGTAGTAGGACATCTGGAAACACCATATATTTT. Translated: CASSRTSGNTIYF.

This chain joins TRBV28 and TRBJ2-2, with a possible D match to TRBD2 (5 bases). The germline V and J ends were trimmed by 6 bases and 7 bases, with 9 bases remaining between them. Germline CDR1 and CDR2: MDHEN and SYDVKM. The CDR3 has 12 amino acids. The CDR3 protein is CASSPRVGELFF. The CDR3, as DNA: TGTGCCAGCAGCCCGCGGGTCGGGGAGCTGTTTTTT.

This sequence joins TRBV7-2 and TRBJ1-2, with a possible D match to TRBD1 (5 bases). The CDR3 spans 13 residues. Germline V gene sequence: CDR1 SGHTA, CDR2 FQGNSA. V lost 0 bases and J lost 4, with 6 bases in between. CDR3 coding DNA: TGTGCCAGCAGCTTAGCGAGGGGCTATGGCTACACCTTC. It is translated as CASSLARGYGYTF. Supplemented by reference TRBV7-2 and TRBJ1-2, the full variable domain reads GAGVSQSPSNKVTEKGKDVELRCDPISGHTALYWYRQSLGQGLEFLIYFQGNSAPDKSGLPSDRFSAERTGGSVSTLTIQRTQQEDSAVYLCASSLARGYGYTFGSGTRLTVV.

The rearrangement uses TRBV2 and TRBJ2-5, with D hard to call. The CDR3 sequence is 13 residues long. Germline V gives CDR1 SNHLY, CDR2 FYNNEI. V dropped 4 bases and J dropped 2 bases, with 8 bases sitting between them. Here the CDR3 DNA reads TGTGCCAGCAGTGTCAGCCGACAAGAGACCCAGTACTTC. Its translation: CASSVSRQETQYF.

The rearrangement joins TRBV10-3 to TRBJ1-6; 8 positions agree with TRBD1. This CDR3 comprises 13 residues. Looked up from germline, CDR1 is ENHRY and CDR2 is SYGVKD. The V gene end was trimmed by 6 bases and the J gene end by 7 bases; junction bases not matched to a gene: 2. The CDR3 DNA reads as TGTGCCATCAGGACAGGGGCCAATTCACCCCTCCACTTT. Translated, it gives CAIRTGANSPLHF.

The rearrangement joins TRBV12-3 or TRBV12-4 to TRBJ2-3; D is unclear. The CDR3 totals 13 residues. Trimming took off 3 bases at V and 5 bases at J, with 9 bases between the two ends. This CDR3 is CASSFGRGDTQYF. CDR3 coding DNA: TGTGCCAGCAGTTTCGGGCGAGGAGATACGCAGTATTTT.

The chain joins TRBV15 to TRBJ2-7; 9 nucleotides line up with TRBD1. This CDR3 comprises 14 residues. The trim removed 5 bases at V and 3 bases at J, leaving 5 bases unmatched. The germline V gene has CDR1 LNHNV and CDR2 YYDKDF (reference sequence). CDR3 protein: CATSYSGQGYEQYF. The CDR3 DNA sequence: TGTGCCACCAGCTACTCGGGACAGGGCTACGAGCAGTACTTC.

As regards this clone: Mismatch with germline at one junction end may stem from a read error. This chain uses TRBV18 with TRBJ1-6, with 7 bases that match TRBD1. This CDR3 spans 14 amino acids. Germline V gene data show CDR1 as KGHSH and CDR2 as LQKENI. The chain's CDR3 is CASSPQGTGLTLHF. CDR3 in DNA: TGTGCCAGCTCGCCACAGGGGACCGGGTTAACCCTCCACTTT.

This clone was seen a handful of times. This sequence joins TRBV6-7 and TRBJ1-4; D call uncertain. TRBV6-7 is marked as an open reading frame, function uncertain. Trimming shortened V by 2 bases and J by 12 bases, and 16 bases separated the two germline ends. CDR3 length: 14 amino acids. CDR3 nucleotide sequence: TGTGCCAGCAGTTACGGGCATGGATGTGTGGAACTGTTTTTT. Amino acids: CASSYGHGCVELFF.

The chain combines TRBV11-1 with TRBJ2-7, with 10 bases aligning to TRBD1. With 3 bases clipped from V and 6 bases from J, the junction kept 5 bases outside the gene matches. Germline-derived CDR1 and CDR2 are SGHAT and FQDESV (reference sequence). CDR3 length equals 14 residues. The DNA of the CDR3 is TGTGCCAGCAGCTTTGTTGACAGGGGGCGCGAGCAGTACTTC. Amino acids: CASSFVDRGREQYF.